These 17 T cell receptor beta chains were sequenced from one sample in a study of T cells in localized non-small cell lung cancer. Method: immunoSEQ multiplex PCR; TCRdb's copy keeps in-frame clones and lacks some. Altogether 18,000 or so clones are present, around 91% being singletons, with the ten largest covering 8.4%. The sequencing used peripheral blood, collected before any cancer treatment. Every receptor here comes from a man aged 35 to 69 with stage I lung adenocarcinoma.

Here the CDR3 reads CASSISGTAKNIQYF. CDR3 in DNA: TGTGCCAGTAGTATCTCAGGGACAGCCAAAAACATTCAGTACTTC. The V and J genes are TRBV19 and TRBJ2-4, with D perhaps being TRBD1 or TRBD2 (5 bases each). V shed 3 bases and J shed 0 bases, with 9 bases lying between them. The CDR3 spans 15 residues. From germline, CDR1 is LNHDA and CDR2 SQIVND (reference sequence).

The chain employs TRBV28 and TRBJ1-5; TRBD1 might be the D (6 bases). Germline V lookup: CDR1 MDHEN, CDR2 SYDVKM. This CDR3 spans 15 amino acids. Trimming left V 8 bases short and J 6 bases short, with 20 bases between. The chain's CDR3 is CASLPPRGAVQPQHF. The CDR3 DNA reads as TGTGCCAGCCTTCCCCCAAGGGGGGCGGTTCAGCCCCAGCATTTT.

The V and J genes are TRBV5-1 and TRBJ2-1; possibly TRBD1 for D (6 bases). CDR1 is SGHRS and CDR2 is YFSETQ in the germline V gene. The CDR3 has 13 amino acids. Deletions cut 4 bases from V and 7 bases from J, with 12 bases between. CDR3: CASSIGQNNEQFF. As DNA, the CDR3 is TGCGCCAGCAGCATAGGACAGAATAATGAGCAGTTCTTC.

The chain is built from TRBV9 and TRBJ2-7; D uncertain. Trimming cost V 0 bases and J 3 bases, with 10 bases left between them. The CDR3 loop spans 14 amino acids. Germline loops: CDR1 SGDLS, CDR2 YYNGEE. CDR3 sequence: CASSVDGTFYEQYF. Here the CDR3 DNA reads TGTGCCAGCAGCGTAGATGGCACATTCTACGAGCAGTACTTC.

The CDR3 sequence: CASSHSYEQYF. DNA for the CDR3: TGTGCCAGCAGCCATAGCTACGAGCAGTACTTC. The J gene is TRBJ2-7, the V gene TRBV14; D not certain. The CDR3 length is 11 residues. The V end lost 3 bases, the J end lost 3 bases, and 3 bases lay between the germline ends. Germline CDR1 reads SGHDN; CDR2 reads FVKESK.

The chain combines TRBV1 with TRBJ2-1. TRBV1 is tagged as a pseudogene. The CDR3 sequence is 18 residues long. This chain's CDR3 is CTSSHTFLTGAFYNEQFF. The CDR3 bases are TGCACCAGCAGCCATACTTTTTTAACGGGGGCTTTCTACAATGAGCAGTTCTTC.

This clone was detected a few times. The chain is built from TRBV19 and TRBJ2-2; D ambiguous. There are 14 residues in the CDR3. Germline assignment: CDR1 LNHDA and CDR2 SQIVND (reference sequence). V was clipped by 9 bases and J by 1 base, with 12 bases between them. The CDR3 reads CASYTFQNTGELFF. The CDR3 DNA reads as TGTGCCAGCTACACCTTCCAGAACACCGGGGAGCTGTTTTTT.

The rearrangement uses TRBV29-1 and TRBJ1-2; D not certain. This CDR3 contains 14 residues. Germline-derived CDR1 and CDR2 are SQVTM and ANQGSEA. V gave up 7 bases and J gave up 4 bases, with 19 bases separating them. The CDR3: CSATTPERIYGYTF. For the CDR3, the DNA is TGCAGCGCCACCACGCCCGAACGGATCTATGGCTACACCTTC. The full variable domain, with the rest looked up from reference TRBV29-1 and TRBJ1-2, is SAVISQKPSRDICQRGTSLTIQCQVDSQVTMMFWYRQQPGQSLTLIATANQGSEATYESGFVIDKFPISRPNLTFSTLTVSNMSPEDSSIYLCSATTPERIYGYTFGSGTRLTVV.

This clone appeared once. V is TRBV9 and J is TRBJ1-1; the match to TRBD1 covers 9 bases. The V and J ends lost 3 bases and 1 base, in that order; junction bases with no gene match: 4. The CDR3 consists of 15 residues. Germline CDR1 and CDR2: SGDLS and YYNGEE. The CDR3 DNA follows: TGTGCCAGCAGCGCCTACAGGGGGCAGAACACTGAAGCTTTCTTT. Amino acid sequence: CASSAYRGQNTEAFF.

This clone occurred once. This sequence joins TRBV18 and TRBJ2-1, with D perhaps TRBD2 (6 bases). Looked up from germline, CDR1 is KGHSH and CDR2 is LQKENI. The CDR3 is 16 amino acids. The ends were cut back, 4 bases at V and 6 bases at J, with 19 bases in the middle. The CDR3 DNA reads as TGTGCCAGCTCACTAGGAACCGGGACTTCATCCAATGAGCAGTTCTTC. Translated: CASSLGTGTSSNEQFF.

The rearrangement uses TRBV6-6 and TRBJ1-2; the D is unclear. Trimming left V 0 bases short and J 0 bases short, with 2 bases between. The CDR3 has 13 amino acids. CDR1 is MNHNY, CDR2 SVGAGI, per germline (reference sequence). CDR3 DNA sequence: TGTGCCAGCAGTTACTCAGCTAACTATGGCTACACCTTC. As protein: CASSYSANYGYTF.

The chain joins TRBV4-1 to TRBJ1-1; no definite D call. The V and J ends lost 0 bases and 3 bases respectively, with 11 bases between them. Germline CDR1 reads MGHRA; CDR2 reads YSYEKL. This CDR3 contains 15 residues. CDR3 loop: CASSQEGRTDTEAFF. In DNA form, the CDR3 reads TGCGCCAGCAGCCAAGAAGGCAGAACCGACACTGAAGCTTTCTTT.

This chain uses TRBV27 with TRBJ1-2; D is unclear. Germline lookup yields CDR1 MNHEY and CDR2 SMNVEV (reference sequence). This CDR3 comprises 17 residues. Trimming cost V 4 bases and J 4 bases, with 22 bases left between them. CDR3 bases: TGTGCCAGCAGTTCGTGGCCGCTCAAATCCCTCGGCTATGGCTACACCTTC. This translates into CASSSWPLKSLGYGYTF.

The chain joins TRBV7-2 to TRBJ2-2; D might be TRBD2 (6 bases). CDR1 and CDR2 (germline): SGHTA, FQGNSA. V was shortened by 1 base and J by 2 bases, with 8 bases between the two germline ends. This CDR3 has 15 amino acids. The CDR3 is CASSLGDFNTGELFF. The CDR3 nucleotides are TGTGCCAGCAGCTTAGGGGACTTCAACACCGGGGAGCTGTTTTTT.

This chain joins TRBV9 and TRBJ2-3, with 7 bases fitting TRBD2. The CDR3 has 14 amino acids. Germline values: CDR1 SGDLS, CDR2 YYNGEE. Trimming cost V 3 bases and J 2 bases; bases outside gene matches: 3. The CDR3 region is CASSASGSTDTQYF. For the CDR3, the DNA is TGTGCCAGCAGCGCTAGCGGATCCACAGATACGCAGTATTTT.

The chain uses TRBV5-3 and TRBJ2-4, with D possibly TRBD1 on 5 matching bases. TRBV5-3 carries the ORF label, with uncertain function. The CDR3 sequence is 15 residues long. V lost 4 bases, J lost 3 bases, and 14 bases lay in between. The CDR3 coding sequence is TGTGCCAGAAGCCTACCAGACAGACGCAAAAACATTCAGTACTTC. Residues: CARSLPDRRKNIQYF.

About this clone itself: Different DNA sequences within this sample yield the same CDR3. The chain couples TRBV27 to TRBJ2-7, with 7 nucleotides matching TRBD1. V gave up 3 bases and J gave up 3 bases; unmatched junction bases: 5. CDR1 and CDR2 (germline): MNHEY, SMNVEV (reference sequence). CDR3 length: 14 residues. CDR3 amino acids: CASSLRGQLYEQYF. CDR3 bases: TGTGCCAGCAGTTTGAGGGGACAGCTCTACGAGCAGTACTTC.